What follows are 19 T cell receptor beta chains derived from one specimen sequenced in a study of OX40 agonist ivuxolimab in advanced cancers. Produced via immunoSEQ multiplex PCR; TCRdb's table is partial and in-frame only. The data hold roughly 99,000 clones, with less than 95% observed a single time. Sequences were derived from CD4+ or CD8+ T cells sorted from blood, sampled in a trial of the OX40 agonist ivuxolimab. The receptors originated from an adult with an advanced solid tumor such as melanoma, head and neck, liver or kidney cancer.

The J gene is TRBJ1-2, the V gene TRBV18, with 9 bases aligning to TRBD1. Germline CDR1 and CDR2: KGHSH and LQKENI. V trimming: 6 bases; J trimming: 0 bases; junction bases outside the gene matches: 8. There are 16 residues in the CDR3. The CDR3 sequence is CASSPGTGNSNYGYTF. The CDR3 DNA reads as TGTGCCAGCTCCCCAGGGACAGGGAATTCTAACTATGGCTACACCTTC.

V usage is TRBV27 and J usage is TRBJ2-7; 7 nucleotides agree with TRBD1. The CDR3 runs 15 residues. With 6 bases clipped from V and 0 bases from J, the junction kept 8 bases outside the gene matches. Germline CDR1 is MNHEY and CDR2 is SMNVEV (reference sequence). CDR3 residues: CASRSGTANSYEQYF. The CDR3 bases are TGTGCCAGCAGGTCCGGGACAGCGAACTCCTACGAGCAGTACTTC.

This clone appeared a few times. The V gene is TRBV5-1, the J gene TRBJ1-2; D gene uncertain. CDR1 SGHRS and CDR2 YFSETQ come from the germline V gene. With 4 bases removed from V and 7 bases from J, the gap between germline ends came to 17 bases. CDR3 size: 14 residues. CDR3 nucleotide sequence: TGCGCCAGCAGCACGGACTTAATAGGCGGTGGCTACACCTTC. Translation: CASSTDLIGGGYTF. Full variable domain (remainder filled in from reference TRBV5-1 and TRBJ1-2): KAGVTQTPRYLIKTRGQQVTLSCSPISGHRSVSWYQQTPGQGLQFLFEYFSETQRNKGNFPGRFSGRQFSNSRSEMNVSTLELGDSALYLCASSTDLIGGGYTFGSGTRLTVV.

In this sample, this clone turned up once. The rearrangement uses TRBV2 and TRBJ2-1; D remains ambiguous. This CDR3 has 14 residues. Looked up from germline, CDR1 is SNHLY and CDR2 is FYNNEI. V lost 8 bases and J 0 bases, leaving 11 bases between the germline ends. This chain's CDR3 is CASAADPSYNEQFF. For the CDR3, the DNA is TGTGCCAGCGCGGCAGACCCCTCCTACAATGAGCAGTTCTTC.

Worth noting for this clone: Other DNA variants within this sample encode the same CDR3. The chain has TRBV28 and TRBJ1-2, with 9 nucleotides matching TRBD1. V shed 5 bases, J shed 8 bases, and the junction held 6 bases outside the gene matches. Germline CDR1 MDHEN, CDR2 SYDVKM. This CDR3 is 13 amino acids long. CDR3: CASSPGTGLGYTF. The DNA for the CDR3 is TGTGCCAGCAGTCCTGGGACAGGGTTGGGCTACACCTTC.

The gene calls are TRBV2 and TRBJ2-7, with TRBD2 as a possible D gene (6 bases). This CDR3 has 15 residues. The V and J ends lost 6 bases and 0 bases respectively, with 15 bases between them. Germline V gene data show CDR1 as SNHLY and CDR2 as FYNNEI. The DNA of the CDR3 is TGTGCCAGCAGGGGGGGTGAAGGTAGCTCCTACGAGCAGTACTTC. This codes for CASRGGEGSSYEQYF.

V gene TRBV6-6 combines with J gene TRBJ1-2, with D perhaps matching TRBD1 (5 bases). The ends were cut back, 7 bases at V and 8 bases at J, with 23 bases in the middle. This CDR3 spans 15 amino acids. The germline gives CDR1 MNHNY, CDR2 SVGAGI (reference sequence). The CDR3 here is CASNRNWGPGDGYTF. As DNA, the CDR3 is TGTGCCAGCAACAGAAATTGGGGTCCGGGGGACGGCTACACCTTC.

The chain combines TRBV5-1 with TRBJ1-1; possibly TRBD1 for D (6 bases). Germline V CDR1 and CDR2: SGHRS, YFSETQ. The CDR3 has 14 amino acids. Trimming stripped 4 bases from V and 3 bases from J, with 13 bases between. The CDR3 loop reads CASSLQGQYTEAFF. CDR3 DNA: TGCGCCAGCAGCCTTCAAGGACAGTACACTGAAGCTTTCTTT.

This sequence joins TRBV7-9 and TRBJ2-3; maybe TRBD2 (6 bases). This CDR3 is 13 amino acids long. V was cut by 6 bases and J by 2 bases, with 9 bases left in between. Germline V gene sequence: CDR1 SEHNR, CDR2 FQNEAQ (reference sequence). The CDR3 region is CASSLANTDTQYF. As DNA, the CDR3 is TGTGCCAGCAGTCTAGCGAACACAGATACGCAGTATTTT.

CDR3 in amino acids: CASSQEQAIHEQYF. DNA of the CDR3: TGCGCCAGCAGCCAAGAACAGGCTATTCACGAGCAGTACTTC. The chain employs TRBV4-1 and TRBJ2-7; weak D call: TRBD1 (5 bases). CDR3 length: 14 residues. Per the germline V gene, CDR1 is MGHRA and CDR2 is YSYEKL. The ends were cut back, 0 bases at V and 5 bases at J, with 11 bases in the middle.

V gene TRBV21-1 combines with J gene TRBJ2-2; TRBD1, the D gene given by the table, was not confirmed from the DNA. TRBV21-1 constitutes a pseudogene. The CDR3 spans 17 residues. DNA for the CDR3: TGTGCCAGCAGCCTGTACAGGGGGCTTGCAAACACCGGGGAGCTGTTTTTT. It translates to CASSLYRGLANTGELFF.

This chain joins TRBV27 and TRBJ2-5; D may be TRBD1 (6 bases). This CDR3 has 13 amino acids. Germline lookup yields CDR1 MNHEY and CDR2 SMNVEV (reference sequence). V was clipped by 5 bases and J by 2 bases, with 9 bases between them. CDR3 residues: CASSRQEQETQYF. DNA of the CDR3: TGTGCCAGCAGTCGACAGGAGCAAGAGACCCAGTACTTC.

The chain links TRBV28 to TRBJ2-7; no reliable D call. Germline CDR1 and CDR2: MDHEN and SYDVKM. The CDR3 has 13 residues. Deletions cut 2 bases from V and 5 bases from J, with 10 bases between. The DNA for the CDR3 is TGTGCCAGCAGTTTACCGGCGGAAGACGAGCAGTACTTC. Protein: CASSLPAEDEQYF.

Written as DNA, the CDR3 is TGTGCCAGCAGCCCCGGACTGCCGGGCTACACCTTC. It codes for CASSPGLPGYTF. The rearrangement joins TRBV5-4 to TRBJ1-2, with D unclear. Trimming left V 4 bases short and J 8 bases short, with 12 bases between. The CDR3 covers 12 residues. CDR1 and CDR2 (germline): SGHNT, YYREEE (reference sequence).

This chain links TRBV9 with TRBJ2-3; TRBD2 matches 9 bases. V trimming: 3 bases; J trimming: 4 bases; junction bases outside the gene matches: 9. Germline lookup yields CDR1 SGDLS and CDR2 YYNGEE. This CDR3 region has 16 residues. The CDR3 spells CASSARASGNPDTQYF. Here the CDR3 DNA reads TGTGCCAGCAGCGCTCGGGCTAGCGGGAATCCAGATACGCAGTATTTT.

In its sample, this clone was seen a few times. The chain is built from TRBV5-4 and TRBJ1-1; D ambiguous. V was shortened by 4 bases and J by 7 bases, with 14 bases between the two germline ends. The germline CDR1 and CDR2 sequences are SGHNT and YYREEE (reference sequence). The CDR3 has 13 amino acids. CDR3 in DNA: TGTGCCAGCAGCATTGATTCTGTACGTGAAGCTTTCTTT. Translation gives CASSIDSVREAFF. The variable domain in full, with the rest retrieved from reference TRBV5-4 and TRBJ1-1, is ETGVTQSPTHLIKTRGQQVTLRCSSQSGHNTVSWYQQALGQGPQFIFQYYREEENGRGNFPPRFSGLQFPNYSSELNVNALELDDSALYLCASSIDSVREAFFGQGTRLTVV.

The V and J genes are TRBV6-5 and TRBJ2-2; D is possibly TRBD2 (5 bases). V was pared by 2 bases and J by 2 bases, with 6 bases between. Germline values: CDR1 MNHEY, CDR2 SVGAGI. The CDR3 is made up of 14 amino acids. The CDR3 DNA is TGTGCCAGCAGTTACCGGACTAACACCGGGGAGCTGTTTTTT. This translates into CASSYRTNTGELFF.

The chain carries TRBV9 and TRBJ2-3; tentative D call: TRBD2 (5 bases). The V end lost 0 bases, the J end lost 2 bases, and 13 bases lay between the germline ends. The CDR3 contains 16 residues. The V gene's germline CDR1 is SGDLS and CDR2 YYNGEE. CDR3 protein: CASSVGLAELTDTQYF. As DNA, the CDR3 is TGTGCCAGCAGCGTAGGGCTAGCCGAGCTCACAGATACGCAGTATTTT.

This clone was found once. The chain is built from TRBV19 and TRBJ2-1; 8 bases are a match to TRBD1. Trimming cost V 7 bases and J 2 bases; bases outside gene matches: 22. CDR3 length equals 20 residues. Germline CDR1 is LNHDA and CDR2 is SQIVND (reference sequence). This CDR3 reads CASTLGGRGRGRGPYNEQFF. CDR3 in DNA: TGTGCCAGTACACTTGGCGGCAGGGGGCGCGGGCGGGGTCCCTACAATGAGCAGTTCTTC.